The rows below give T cell receptor beta chains drawn from one sample of a study of immune evolution from preneoplasia to lung adenocarcinoma. Here immunoSEQ multiplex PCR was the method, and the copy in TCRdb shows in-frame clones only, minus some. The sample contains roughly 5,000 clones, 83% of which appear only once. Sequencing was performed on FFPE minimally invasive lung adenocarcinoma tissue. The receptor set was obtained from a person between 60 and 80 years old with lung adenocarcinoma. CDR3s include the opening cysteine and the closing phenylalanine or tryptophan. The D gene is left open where the match is weak. Rows may omit the clone size; those that give it use once, few, many or a size class.

V gene: TRBV7-9; D gene: .; J gene: TRBJ2-3; clone size: .; CDR3 protein: CASGRGTDTQYF; CDR3 DNA: TGTGCCAGCGGAAGGGGGACAGATACGCAGTATTTT
V gene: TRBV7-2; D gene: .; J gene: TRBJ1-1; clone size: .; CDR3 protein: CASSLMGALNTEAFF; CDR3 DNA: TGTGCCAGCAGCTTAATGGGTGCCCTAAACACTGAAGCTTTCTTT
V gene: TRBV19; D gene: TRBD1; J gene: TRBJ2-5; clone size: .; CDR3 protein: CASSILPTGQETQYF; CDR3 DNA: TGTGCCAGTAGTATACTTCCGACAGGGCAAGAGACCCAGTACTTC
V gene: TRBV30; D gene: .; J gene: TRBJ1-4; clone size: .; CDR3 protein: CAWSKRTPQTEKLFF; CDR3 DNA: TGTGCCTGGAGTAAAAGGACCCCGCAGACTGAAAAACTGTTTTTT
V gene: TRBV5-6; D gene: .; J gene: TRBJ1-2; clone size: few; CDR3 protein: CASSFGVPASGYTF; CDR3 DNA: TGTGCCAGCAGCTTTGGCGTACCGGCATCTGGCTACACCTTC
V gene: TRBV11-1; D gene: .; J gene: TRBJ2-1; clone size: .; CDR3 protein: CASSSGSGTDYNEQFF; CDR3 DNA: TGTGCCAGCAGCTCAGGGAGCGGGACAGACTACAATGAGCAGTTCTTC
V gene: TRBV30; D gene: .; J gene: TRBJ1-3; clone size: .; CDR3 protein: CAWSVTTGNTIYF; CDR3 DNA: TGTGCCTGGAGTGTGACAACTGGAAACACCATATATTTT
V gene: TRBV19; D gene: .; J gene: TRBJ1-1; clone size: .; CDR3 protein: CASRLGTRAEAFF; CDR3 DNA: TGTGCCAGCCGTCTCGGGACGCGGGCTGAAGCTTTCTTT
V gene: TRBV18; D gene: .; J gene: TRBJ2-5; clone size: .; CDR3 protein: CASSPEQETQYF; CDR3 DNA: TGTGCCAGCTCACCAGAACAAGAGACCCAGTACTTC
V gene: TRBV28; D gene: TRBD1; J gene: TRBJ2-7; clone size: once; CDR3 protein: CASSPMTGVGEQYF; CDR3 DNA: TGTGCCAGCAGCCCAATGACAGGGGTTGGCGAGCAGTACTTC
V gene: TRBV4-1; D gene: .; J gene: TRBJ1-1; clone size: .; CDR3 protein: CASSQDLEGAKSEAFF; CDR3 DNA: TGCGCCAGCAGCCAAGATCTAGAAGGAGCAAAGAGTGAAGCTTTCTTT
V gene: TRBV15; D gene: TRBD1; J gene: TRBJ1-5; clone size: .; CDR3 protein: CATSRGGTGQQPQHF; CDR3 DNA: TGTGCCACCAGCAGAGGGGGGACAGGTCAACAGCCCCAGCATTTT
V gene: TRBV7-9; D gene: .; J gene: TRBJ1-1; clone size: .; CDR3 protein: CASVGGGVNTEAFF; CDR3 DNA: TGTGCCAGCGTGGGCGGGGGAGTGAACACTGAAGCTTTCTTT
V gene: TRBV7-8; D gene: TRBD2; J gene: TRBJ2-1; clone size: .; CDR3 protein: CASSLVPGRYNEQFF; CDR3 DNA: TGTGCCAGCAGCTTAGTTCCCGGGAGGTACAATGAGCAGTTCTTC
V gene: TRBV6-5; D gene: .; J gene: TRBJ1-1; clone size: once; CDR3 protein: CASSWDTMNTEAFF; CDR3 DNA: TGTGCCAGCAGTTGGGACACCATGAACACTGAAGCTTTTTTT
V gene: TRBV4-1; D gene: TRBD1; J gene: TRBJ1-1; clone size: .; CDR3 protein: CASSQEGRGGTEAFF; CDR3 DNA: TGCGCCAGCAGCCAAGAGGGCAGGGGGGGCACTGAAGCTTTCTTT
V gene: TRBV4-3; D gene: .; J gene: TRBJ2-5; clone size: .; CDR3 protein: CASSQETGEGGTQYF; CDR3 DNA: TGCGCCAGCAGCCAAGAGACAGGGGAGGGAGGGACCCAGTACTTC
V gene: TRBV10-2; D gene: TRBD2; J gene: TRBJ2-5; clone size: .; CDR3 protein: CASSFTSGGRETQYF; CDR3 DNA: TGCGCCAGCAGTTTTACTAGCGGGGGGCGGGAGACCCAGTACTTC
V gene: TRBV23-1; D gene: TRBD1; J gene: TRBJ1-6; clone size: .; CDR3 protein: CASSQQGAHNSPLHF; CDR3 DNA: TGCGCCAGCAGTCAACAGGGGGCGCATAATTCACCCCTCCACTTT
V gene: TRBV7-2; D gene: TRBD1; J gene: TRBJ2-1; clone size: .; CDR3 protein: CASSPRSPGQGSINEQFF; CDR3 DNA: TGTGCCAGCAGCCCCAGGTCCCCCGGACAGGGTTCGATCAATGAGCAGTTCTTC
V gene: TRBV18; D gene: TRBD1; J gene: TRBJ1-5; clone size: few; CDR3 protein: CASSPPGTGDYNQPQHF; CDR3 DNA: TGTGCCAGCTCACCGCCCGGGACAGGGGACTACAATCAGCCCCAGCATTTT
V gene: TRBV5-1; D gene: TRBD1; J gene: TRBJ2-2; clone size: .; CDR3 protein: CASSPGQGSITGELFF; CDR3 DNA: TGCGCCAGCAGCCCCGGACAGGGGTCGATCACCGGGGAGCTGTTTTTT
V gene: TRBV7-2; D gene: .; J gene: TRBJ1-5; clone size: once; CDR3 protein: CASSFSRGINQPQHF; CDR3 DNA: TGTGCCAGCAGCTTTTCCAGGGGAATCAATCAGCCCCAGCATTTT
V gene: TRBV19; D gene: .; J gene: TRBJ1-5; clone size: .; CDR3 protein: CASSIAWGGGQPQHF; CDR3 DNA: TGTGCCAGTAGTATAGCGTGGGGGGGCGGGCAGCCCCAGCATTTT
V gene: TRBV6-5; D gene: .; J gene: TRBJ1-5; clone size: .; CDR3 protein: CATGTSSNQPQHF; CDR3 DNA: TGTGCCACCGGGACCTCAAGCAATCAGCCCCAGCATTTT
V gene: TRBV6-6; D gene: .; J gene: TRBJ1-4; clone size: .; CDR3 protein: CASSYNRANEKLFF; CDR3 DNA: TGTGCCAGCAGTTACAACAGGGCTAATGAAAAACTGTTTTTT
V gene: TRBV6-4; D gene: TRBD2; J gene: TRBJ2-3; clone size: few; CDR3 protein: CASSGSGGQDTQYF; CDR3 DNA: TGTGCCAGCAGTGGTAGCGGGGGCCAGGATACGCAGTATTTT
V gene: TRBV6-5; D gene: .; J gene: TRBJ1-1; clone size: .; CDR3 protein: CASSYRGVGNTEAFF; CDR3 DNA: TGTGCCAGCAGTTACAGGGGGGTTGGGAACACTGAAGCTTTCTTT
V gene: TRBV30; D gene: TRBD2; J gene: TRBJ2-3; clone size: once; CDR3 protein: CASTLANTDTQYF; CDR3 DNA: TGTGCCTCTACACTAGCGAACACAGATACGCAGTATTTT
V gene: TRBV6-5; D gene: TRBD1; J gene: TRBJ2-5; clone size: .; CDR3 protein: CASRGTGTETQYF; CDR3 DNA: TGTGCCAGCAGGGGGACAGGGACTGAGACCCAGTACTTC
V gene: TRBV5-1; D gene: TRBD1; J gene: TRBJ2-7; clone size: .; CDR3 protein: CASSPTGAVSYEQYF; CDR3 DNA: TGCGCCAGCAGCCCCACAGGGGCGGTTTCCTACGAGCAGTACTTC
V gene: TRBV18; D gene: TRBD2; J gene: TRBJ2-7; clone size: once; CDR3 protein: CASSRASAGSNEQYF; CDR3 DNA: TGTGCCAGCTCACGTGCCTCAGCGGGATCGAACGAGCAGTACTTC
V gene: TRBV12-5; D gene: .; J gene: TRBJ2-6; clone size: .; CDR3 protein: CASGFRTAGQSRANVLTF; CDR3 DNA: TGTGCTAGTGGTTTCCGGACTGCAGGACAAAGTCGGGCCAACGTCCTGACTTTC
V gene: TRBV19; D gene: TRBD1; J gene: TRBJ1-2; clone size: .; CDR3 protein: CASSIPGGGYTF; CDR3 DNA: TGTGCCAGTAGTATCCCAGGGGGAGGCTACACCTTC
V gene: TRBV18; D gene: TRBD1; J gene: TRBJ2-3; clone size: .; CDR3 protein: CASSDRVVDTQYF; CDR3 DNA: TGTGCCAGCTCGGACAGGGTTGTGGATACGCAGTATTTT
V gene: TRBV27; D gene: TRBD2; J gene: TRBJ2-7; clone size: .; CDR3 protein: CASKRAASGIYEQYF; CDR3 DNA: TGTGCCAGCAAACGGGCGGCTAGCGGGATTTACGAGCAGTACTTC
V gene: TRBV19; D gene: TRBD2; J gene: TRBJ2-3; clone size: .; CDR3 protein: CASRPLAGGTDTQYF; CDR3 DNA: TGTGCCAGTAGACCGCTAGCGGGGGGTACAGATACGCAGTATTTT
V gene: TRBV11-2; D gene: TRBD1; J gene: TRBJ2-1; clone size: once; CDR3 protein: CASSILTGGSYNEQFF; CDR3 DNA: TGTGCCAGCAGCATCCTGACAGGGGGCTCCTACAATGAGCAGTTCTTC
V gene: TRBV6-5; D gene: .; J gene: TRBJ2-1; clone size: .; CDR3 protein: CASSYGPIHNEQFF; CDR3 DNA: TGTGCCAGCAGTTACGGCCCGATCCACAATGAGCAGTTCTTC
V gene: TRBV20-1; D gene: .; J gene: TRBJ1-1; clone size: .; CDR3 protein: CSASYNTEAFF; CDR3 DNA: TGCAGTGCTAGCTATAACACTGAAGCTTTCTTT
V gene: TRBV5-1; D gene: .; J gene: TRBJ2-3; clone size: .; CDR3 protein: CASSFEAGPADTQYF; CDR3 DNA: TGCGCCAGCTCTTTCGAGGCGGGGCCAGCAGATACGCAGTATTTT
V gene: TRBV29-1; D gene: .; J gene: TRBJ1-4; clone size: .; CDR3 protein: CSVADGGLREKLFF; CDR3 DNA: TGCAGCGTTGCAGACGGAGGCCTGCGAGAAAAACTGTTTTTT
V gene: TRBV2; D gene: TRBD2; J gene: TRBJ2-1; clone size: .; CDR3 protein: CASSYTTSGRASEQFF; CDR3 DNA: TGTGCCAGCAGCTATACCACTAGCGGGAGGGCTTCTGAGCAGTTCTTC
V gene: TRBV2; D gene: .; J gene: TRBJ2-7; clone size: .; CDR3 protein: CASSAGRDEGYLRYEQYF; CDR3 DNA: TGTGCCAGCAGCGCCGGCCGGGACGAAGGATACCTACGGTACGAGCAGTACTTC
V gene: TRBV19; D gene: TRBD1; J gene: TRBJ2-2; clone size: .; CDR3 protein: CASRWTGGTGELFF; CDR3 DNA: TGTGCCAGTAGATGGACAGGGGGGACCGGGGAGCTGTTTTTT
V gene: TRBV28; D gene: .; J gene: TRBJ2-7; clone size: .; CDR3 protein: CASSFGANLAASSYEQYF; CDR3 DNA: TGTGCCAGCAGTTTCGGGGCTAACCTCGCTGCGAGCTCCTACGAGCAGTACTTC
V gene: TRBV7-2; D gene: .; J gene: TRBJ1-1; clone size: .; CDR3 protein: CASSLWVGPNTEAFF; CDR3 DNA: TGTGCCAGCAGCTTATGGGTAGGGCCGAACACTGAAGCTTTCTTT
V gene: TRBV11-1; D gene: TRBD2; J gene: TRBJ2-1; clone size: .; CDR3 protein: CASSLGRLAGANEQFF; CDR3 DNA: TGTGCCAGCAGCTTAGGAAGACTAGCGGGTGCAAATGAGCAGTTCTTC
V gene: TRBV18; D gene: .; J gene: TRBJ1-2; clone size: .; CDR3 protein: CASSPGGNYGYTF; CDR3 DNA: TGTGCCAGCTCACCAGGGGGCAACTATGGCTACACCTTC
V gene: TRBV5-4; D gene: TRBD1; J gene: TRBJ2-1; clone size: once; CDR3 protein: CASSSSGTGGLIEQFF; CDR3 DNA: TGTGCCAGCAGCTCTTCCGGGACAGGGGGCCTTATTGAGCAGTTCTTC
V gene: TRBV28; D gene: .; J gene: TRBJ2-2; clone size: .; CDR3 protein: CASSAHSGTGELFF; CDR3 DNA: TGTGCCAGCAGTGCCCACAGTGGCACCGGGGAGCTGTTTTTT
V gene: TRBV15; D gene: .; J gene: TRBJ1-2; clone size: once; CDR3 protein: CATSRDRSNGYTF; CDR3 DNA: TGTGCCACCAGCAGAGACAGGTCCAATGGCTACACCTTC
V gene: TRBV2; D gene: TRBD1; J gene: TRBJ2-4; clone size: .; CDR3 protein: CASSERQGEVSYF; CDR3 DNA: TGTGCCAGCAGTGAACGACAGGGAGAAGTTTCTTACTTC
V gene: TRBV6-1; D gene: TRBD1; J gene: TRBJ1-1; clone size: .; CDR3 protein: CASSEPGQGSEAFF; CDR3 DNA: TGTGCCAGCAGTGAACCGGGACAGGGGTCTGAAGCTTTCTTT